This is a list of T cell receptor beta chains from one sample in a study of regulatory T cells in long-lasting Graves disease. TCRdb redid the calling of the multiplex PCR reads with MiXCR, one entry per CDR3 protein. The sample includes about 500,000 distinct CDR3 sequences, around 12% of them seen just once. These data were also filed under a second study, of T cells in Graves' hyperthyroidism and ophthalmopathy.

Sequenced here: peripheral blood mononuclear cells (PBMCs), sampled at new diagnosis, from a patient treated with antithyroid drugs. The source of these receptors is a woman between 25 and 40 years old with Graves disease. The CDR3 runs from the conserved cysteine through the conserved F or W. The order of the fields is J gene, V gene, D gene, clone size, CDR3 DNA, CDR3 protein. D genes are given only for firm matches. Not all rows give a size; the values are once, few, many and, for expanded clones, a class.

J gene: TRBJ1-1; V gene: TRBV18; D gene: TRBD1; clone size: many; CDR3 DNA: TGTGCCAGCTCACCTCCGACAGGGGCTGCCACTGAAGCTTTCTTT; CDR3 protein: CASSPPTGAATEAFF
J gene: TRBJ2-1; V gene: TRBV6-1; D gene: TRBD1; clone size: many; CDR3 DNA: TGTGCCAGCAGCCCTACAGGGGGTTCGTCAAATGAGCAGTTCTTC; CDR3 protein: CASSPTGGSSNEQFF
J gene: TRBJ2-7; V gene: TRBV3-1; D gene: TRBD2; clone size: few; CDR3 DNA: TGTGCCAGCAGCCCCCTACTAGCGGGAGGCCACGAGCAGTACTTC; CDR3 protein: CASSPLLAGGHEQYF
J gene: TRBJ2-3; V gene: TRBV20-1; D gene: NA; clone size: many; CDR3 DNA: TGCAGTGCCGTCTTTCCGGACTATTCCACAGATACGCAGTATTTT; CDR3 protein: CSAVFPDYSTDTQYF
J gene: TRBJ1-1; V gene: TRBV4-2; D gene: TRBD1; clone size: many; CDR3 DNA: TGTGCCAGCAGCCAACCCGGGACAGGGAACACTGAAGCTTTCTTT; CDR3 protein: CASSQPGTGNTEAFF
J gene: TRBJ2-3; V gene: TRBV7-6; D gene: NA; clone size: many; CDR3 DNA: TGTGCCAGCGGACAGTTTAGCACAGATACGCAGTATTTT; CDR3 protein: CASGQFSTDTQYF
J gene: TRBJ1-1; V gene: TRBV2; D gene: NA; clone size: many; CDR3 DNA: TGTGCCAGGACCAGGGGCACTGAAGCTTTCTTT; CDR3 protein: CARTRGTEAFF
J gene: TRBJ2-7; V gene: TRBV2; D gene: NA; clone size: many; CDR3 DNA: TGTGCCAGCAGTGAGGGGTTAGGTCAGTACTTC; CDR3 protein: CASSEGLGQYF
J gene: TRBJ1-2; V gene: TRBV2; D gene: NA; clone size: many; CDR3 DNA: TGTGCCAGCAGTGAAGAAGGTCTAGGGTACACCTTC; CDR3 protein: CASSEEGLGYTF
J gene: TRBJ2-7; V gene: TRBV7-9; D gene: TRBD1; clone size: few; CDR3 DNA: TGTGCCAGCAGTCCCTCCGGGACAGGGGTCGAGCAGTACTTC; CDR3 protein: CASSPSGTGVEQYF
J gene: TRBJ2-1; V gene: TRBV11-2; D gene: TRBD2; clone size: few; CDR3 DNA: TGTGCCAGCAGTTTAGGGCTAGCGGGAGACGGCGAGCAGTTCTTC; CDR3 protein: CASSLGLAGDGEQFF
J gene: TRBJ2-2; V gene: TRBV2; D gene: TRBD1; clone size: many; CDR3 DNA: TGTGCCAGCAACCGACAGGGGAACACCGGGGAGCTGTTTTTT; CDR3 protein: CASNRQGNTGELFF
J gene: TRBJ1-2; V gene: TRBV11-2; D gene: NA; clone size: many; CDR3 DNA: TGTGCCAGCAGCTTACCGGCAGCCTATGGCTACACCTTC; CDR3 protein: CASSLPAAYGYTF
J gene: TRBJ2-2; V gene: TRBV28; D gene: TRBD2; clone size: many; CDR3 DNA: TGTGCCAGCAGTGTAGCGGGACCGAACACCGGGGAGCTGTTTTTT; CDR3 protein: CASSVAGPNTGELFF
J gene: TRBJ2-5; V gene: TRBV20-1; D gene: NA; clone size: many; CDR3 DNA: TGCAGTGCTAGTCGTGGGGCTAGAGGTTCGACCCAGTACTTC; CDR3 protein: CSASRGARGSTQYF
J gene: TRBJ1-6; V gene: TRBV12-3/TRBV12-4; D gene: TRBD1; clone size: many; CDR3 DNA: TGTGCCAGCAGTTCTGCGGGACAGCTATCACCCCTCCACTTT; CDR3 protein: CASSSAGQLSPLHF
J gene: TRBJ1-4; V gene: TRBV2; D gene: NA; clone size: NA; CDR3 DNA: TGTGCCAGCCGGGGGGGGGTCCCTAATGAAAAACTGTTTTTT; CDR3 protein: CASRGGVPNEKLFF
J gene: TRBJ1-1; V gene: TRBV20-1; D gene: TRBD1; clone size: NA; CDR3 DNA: TGCAGTGCCAGCGGGGACAGGGGGGTCATGAACACTGAAGCTTTCTTT; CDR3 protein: CSASGDRGVMNTEAFF